One and the same sample provided the 6 T cell receptor beta chains below, sequenced in a study of blood T cells in healthy people across ages. With a J-beta primer mix and a sample-barcoded 5' primer, a second PCR ran about 7 to 11 cycles. Each CDR3 protein is one row after TCRdb ran MiXCR on the 5' RACE reads. The table has hundreds of thousands of distinct CDR3 sequences, roughly 48% seen once. The sample comprised blood. The origin of the receptors is an elderly man in good health.

This clonotype is medium-sized within its sample. The chain has TRBV11-2 and TRBJ2-1; D is undetermined. The CDR3 is 14 residues long. Germline loops: CDR1 SGHAT, CDR2 FQNNGV. Trimming removed 3 bases at V and 5 bases at J, with 11 bases between. CDR3 sequence (DNA): TGTGCCAGCAGCTTGGACCCTTCCCACAATGAGCAGTTCTTC. Its translation is CASSLDPSHNEQFF.

The V and J genes are TRBV9 and TRBJ2-3; 7 bases are shared with TRBD2. In germline, CDR1 is SGDLS, CDR2 YYNGEE. V was clipped by 4 bases and J by 6 bases; unmatched bases: 8. The CDR3 is 14 residues long. CDR3: CASSPKLATDTQYF. Here the CDR3 DNA reads TGTGCCAGCAGCCCTAAACTAGCGACCGATACGCAGTATTTT.

The rearrangement links TRBV7-2 to TRBJ2-2; no definite D call. Germline V gene sequence: CDR1 SGHTA, CDR2 FQGNSA. V lost 2 bases and J lost 1, with 5 bases in between. The CDR3 contains 14 residues. The CDR3 nucleotides are TGTGCCAGCAGCTTACATGTGAACACCGGGGAGCTGTTTTTT. Translation: CASSLHVNTGELFF.

This chain connects TRBV21-1 to TRBJ2-1; the table's D call of TRBD2 was not tested on the DNA. TRBV21-1 is a documented pseudogene. The CDR3 consists of 15 residues. The CDR3 DNA follows: TGTGCCAGCAGCCGACGGACTAGCGGGGGTAATGAGCAGTTCTTC. This translates into CASSRRTSGGNEQFF.

The V call is TRBV7-2, the J call TRBJ2-7, with a possible D match to TRBD1 (6 bases). Looked up from germline, CDR1 is SGHTA and CDR2 is FQGNSA. The CDR3 is 14 residues long. Trimming cost V 5 bases and J 1 base, with 12 bases left between them. CDR3 sequence (DNA): TGTGCCAGCAGCCCCCGACAGGAGTCCTACGAGCAGTACTTC. Protein product: CASSPRQESYEQYF.

In this sample, this clonotype turned up a few times. A clone one base away is much larger, so this may be a read error. The genes are TRBV3-1 and TRBJ2-7; no reliable D call. The germline V gene encodes CDR1 LGHDT and CDR2 YNNKEL (reference sequence). Trimming took off 1 base at V and 3 bases at J, with 4 bases between the two ends. This CDR3 contains 12 residues. CDR3 coding DNA: TGTGCCAGCAGCCAAGTTCGCTACGAGCAGTACTTC. It specifies CASSQVRYEQYF.